The subject of this entry is one TCR beta chain. Its antigen is not known. This sample stems from a study of post-analysis software for immune sequencing data. Tagging with unique molecular identifiers was a feature of the TCR beta cDNA libraries. TCRdb re-analysed the PCR reads in MiXCR, keeping a single row per CDR3 protein. Of about 200,000 distinct CDR3 sequences in the sample, around 29% were seen once. Findings of the study overall: Patients carried roughly five TRBV segments more frequently than controls did, and TRBV5-6, TRBV5-1 and TRBV20-1 were among them. Strong co-clustering by F measure linked samples that shared a preparation batch.

The V and J ends lost 5 bases and 3 bases respectively, with 11 bases between them. The CDR3 is 14 amino acids. Germline loops: CDR1 LNHDA, CDR2 SQIVND (reference sequence). Sequenced: blood. The source is a girl aged 2-17 years with multiple sclerosis. This chain uses TRBV19 with TRBJ2-1; D might be TRBD2 (5 bases). This CDR3 is CASSRGSVYNEQFF. The CDR3 coding sequence is TGTGCCAGTAGTCGAGGGTCAGTCTACAATGAGCAGTTCTTC.